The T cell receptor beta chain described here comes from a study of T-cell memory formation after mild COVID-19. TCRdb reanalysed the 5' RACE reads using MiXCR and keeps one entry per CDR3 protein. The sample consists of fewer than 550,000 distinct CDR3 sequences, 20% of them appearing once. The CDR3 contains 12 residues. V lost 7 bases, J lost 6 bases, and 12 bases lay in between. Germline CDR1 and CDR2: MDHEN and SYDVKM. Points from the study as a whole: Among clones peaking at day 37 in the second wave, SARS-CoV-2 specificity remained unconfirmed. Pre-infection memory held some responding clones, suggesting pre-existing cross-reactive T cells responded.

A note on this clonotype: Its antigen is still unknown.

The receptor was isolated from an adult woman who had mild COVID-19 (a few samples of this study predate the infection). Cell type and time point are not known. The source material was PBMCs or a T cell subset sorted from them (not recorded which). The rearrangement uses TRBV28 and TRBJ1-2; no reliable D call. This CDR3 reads CASTPLRNGYTF. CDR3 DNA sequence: TGTGCCAGCACTCCTCTTCGGAATGGCTACACCTTC.